Listed below are T cell receptor beta chains from one sample, sequenced in a study of cytomegalovirus exposure and HLA in healthy donors. TCRdb's copy holds only in-frame clones and misses some; the assay was immunoSEQ multiplex PCR. The sample shows 120,000 to 150,000 clones, over 60% of them seen only once. The sample consisted of PBMCs. The receptors shown here come from a woman aged 45 to 65 in good health and CMV-seronegative. Each CDR3 is given without its conserved first and last residue. D genes are given only for firm matches.

j_gene | d_gene | v_gene | CDR3aa
TRBJ2-3 | TRBD2 | TRBV2 | ASSREAGDGTDTQY
TRBJ2-1 | TRBD2 | TRBV5-1 | ASNPSGGASYNEQF
TRBJ2-5 | TRBD1 | TRBV2 | ASSDRGREETQY
TRBJ2-7 | TRBD1 | TRBV5-1 | ASSLAGQQYEQY
TRBJ1-4 | NA | TRBV2 | AGSLGTTNEKLF
TRBJ1-1 | NA | TRBV7-6 | ASSAQTGMNTEAF
TRBJ1-6 | NA | TRBV2 | ASSARGSSPLH
TRBJ2-7 | TRBD2 | TRBV7-2 | ASSAASGGAYEQY
TRBJ1-6 | NA | TRBV7-9 | SSSLIPDSPLH
TRBJ2-2 | TRBD1 | TRBV6-1 | ASTRGTGKTGELF
TRBJ1-5 | NA | TRBV27 | ASSSYRDYSNQPQH
TRBJ2-7 | TRBD1 | TRBV19 | ASSIWHRGQNEQY
TRBJ2-5 | TRBD2 | TRBV4-1 | ASSQGGGAQETQY
TRBJ2-5 | TRBD1 | TRBV30 | AWSVGSGGAETQY
TRBJ2-3 | TRBD2 | TRBV28 | ASSSPRAGGSVDTQY
TRBJ2-7 | TRBD2 | TRBV10-1 | ASSESRTGGSYEQY
TRBJ1-6 | TRBD1 | TRBV7-9 | ASSLDRGYSPLH
TRBJ1-5 | NA | TRBV19 | ASSTSDTRLPQH
TRBJ1-1 | TRBD1 | TRBV6-5 | ASRPDRAPEAF
TRBJ1-2 | NA | TRBV7-9 | ASSARDLGIYGYT
TRBJ2-2 | NA | TRBV15 | ATSRMQLATTGELF
TRBJ1-1 | NA | TRBV4-2 | ASSQSAAPNTEAF
TRBJ2-7 | NA | TRBV15 | ATSRGHYEQY
TRBJ2-7 | NA | TRBV5-5 | ASSGDTSIYEQY
TRBJ2-1 | TRBD2 | TRBV19 | ASSKTSGASYNEQF
TRBJ1-2 | NA | TRBV11-2 | ASSPTKDTNYGYT
TRBJ2-5 | TRBD2 | TRBV4-1 | ASSQSGLAGTQY
TRBJ2-7 | NA | TRBV5-6 | ASSSYQAQNFEQY
TRBJ1-1 | TRBD1 | TRBV13 | ASSLGGQGKTEAF
TRBJ2-7 | NA | TRBV6-1 | ASSESGLREQY
TRBJ1-5 | NA | TRBV30 | AWSGRGVGNQPQH
TRBJ1-2 | NA | TRBV11-2 | ASSLSFYGYT
TRBJ2-7 | NA | TRBV7-2 | ASSFMVQAISYEQY
TRBJ1-1 | NA | TRBV5-8 | ASSRRDFPPGAF
TRBJ2-7 | NA | TRBV9 | ASSVKAGLGSYEQY
TRBJ2-2 | TRBD1 | TRBV7-2 | ADRDRPTGELF
TRBJ2-2 | NA | TRBV6-5 | ASSYDRPTGGELF
TRBJ2-1 | NA | TRBV5-1 | ASSFGPGNIYNEQF
TRBJ1-5 | TRBD1 | TRBV7-8 | ASSLVWTGNQPQH
TRBJ2-7 | NA | TRBV6-1 | ASSEDGQSYEQY
TRBJ1-5 | NA | TRBV9 | ASSATGRQPQH
TRBJ2-1 | NA | TRBV6-1 | ASSVTRRDEQF
TRBJ2-7 | TRBD1 | TRBV29-1 | SGQGASYEQY
TRBJ1-5 | NA | TRBV27 | ASSLMEGSRQPQH
TRBJ2-3 | TRBD2 | TRBV27 | ASSLGPSGGARDTQY
TRBJ1-1 | NA | TRBV27 | ASSLFQALNTEAF
TRBJ2-7 | TRBD2 | TRBV27 | ASSLYSAGEIYEQY
TRBJ2-5 | TRBD2 | TRBV9 | ASSPGSSGQETQY